The TCR beta chain described here comes from a study of T cell repertoires in cytomegalovirus infection (dated by TCRdb to the late 2010s). The study in broad terms: The HLA type of each donor mattered for the analysis, because public TCR beta signatures pointed to carriage of CMV infection along with the matching HLA type.

Here is what the overall study found, with its caveats: The ex vivo response was dominated by HLA-C-restricted CMV-specific TCR beta clonotypes, which also provided the single most frequent clonotype in two of eight donors. In both this cohort and an independent cohort of 352 donors, the cumulative frequency of public TCR beta family members distinguished carriers of CMV infection plus the relevant HLA type.

The CDR3 measures 15 amino acids from cysteine to phenylalanine. Only CDR3 DNA remains: 45 bases, in frame from the first base. CDR1 is given as SQVTM and CDR2 as ANQGSEA, both from the germline V gene. Relative to germline, V is missing 6 bases and J is missing 1 base, with 7 bases of the junction outside any gene match. The data were produced on an Illumina HiSeq 1500. TCRdb took the public reads, trimmed them with fastp at Q25, ran MiXCR for clone calling and kept in-frame beta chains. Each CDR3 protein appears once, grouped with its most common genes and DNA. This sample comprises about 740,000 distinct CDR3 sequences, roughly a third of them detected only once. Roughly 2.9% of the sample belongs to the ten largest clones. Notes on this clonotype: Its binding antigen is unknown. Within one base of it there is no much larger clone, and no base qualities were kept.

The rearrangement combines TRBV29-1 with TRBJ2-2, and 8 junction bases match TRBD1. This receptor was taken from a human donor in good health (CMV status not recorded). Some clones in this sample may be carry-over from other donors' samples. Sequencing was done on a sample of PBMCs. CDR3 region: CSVADRAGNTGELFF. The nucleotides read TGCAGCGTCGCGGACAGGGCGGGGAACACCGGGGAGCTGTTTTTT.